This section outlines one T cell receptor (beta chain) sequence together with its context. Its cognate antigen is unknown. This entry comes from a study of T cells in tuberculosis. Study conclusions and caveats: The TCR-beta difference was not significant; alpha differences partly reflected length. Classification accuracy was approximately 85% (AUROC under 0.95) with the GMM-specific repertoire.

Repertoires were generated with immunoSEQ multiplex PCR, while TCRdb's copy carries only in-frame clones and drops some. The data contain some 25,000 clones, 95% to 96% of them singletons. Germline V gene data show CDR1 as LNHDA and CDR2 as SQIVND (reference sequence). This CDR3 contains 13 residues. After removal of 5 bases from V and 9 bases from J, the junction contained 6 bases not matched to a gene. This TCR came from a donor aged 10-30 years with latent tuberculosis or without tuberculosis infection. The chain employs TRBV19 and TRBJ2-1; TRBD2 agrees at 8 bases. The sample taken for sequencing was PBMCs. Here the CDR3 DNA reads TGTGCCAGTAGTTTCCGGGGGGGAGGTGAGCAGTTCTTC. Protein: CASSFRGGGEQFF.